Listed below are T cell receptor beta chains from one sample, sequenced in a study of identical twins' blood T cells. Via MiXCR, TCRdb re-called the 5' RACE reads, giving one row per CDR3 protein. Found here are 350,000 to 450,000 distinct CDR3 sequences, approximately 30% of them singletons; the top ten hold 5.5% to 6.5%. Sequencing was done on a sample of PBMCs. The receptors shown here come from a woman aged 18-50 years in good health. CDR3s include the opening cysteine and the closing phenylalanine or tryptophan. The D gene is left open where the match is weak. Expanded clones are given a class, and other clones once, few, many or no size at all.

clone size | D gene | J gene | V gene | CDR3 protein | CDR3 DNA
few | - | TRBJ2-1 | TRBV7-2 | CASSPLMHEQFF | TGTGCCAGCAGCCCGTTGATGCATGAGCAGTTCTTC
- | TRBD1 | TRBJ2-7 | TRBV5-1 | CASSQDRAYEQYF | TGCGCCAGCAGCCAGGACAGGGCCTACGAGCAGTACTTC
- | - | TRBJ1-2 | TRBV29-1 | CGATVGGGYTF | TGCGGCGCCACTGTTGGGGGCGGCTACACCTTC
- | - | TRBJ2-2 | TRBV7-9 | CASSLMGGRNTGELFF | TGTGCCAGCAGCTTGATGGGGGGGCGAAACACCGGGGAGCTGTTTTTT
many | TRBD1 | TRBJ1-6 | TRBV5-1 | CASSPQGATNSPLHF | TGCGCCAGCAGCCCTCAGGGGGCAACGAATTCACCCCTCCACTTT
- | - | TRBJ2-1 | TRBV6-2/TRBV6-3 | CATKMGSPYNEQFF | TGTGCCACCAAGATGGGGTCGCCCTACAATGAGCAGTTCTTC
- | - | TRBJ1-6 | TRBV4-1 | CASSQTTGSYNSPLHF | TGCGCCAGCAGCCAAACGACGGGCTCCTATAATTCACCCCTCCACTTT
many | - | TRBJ1-6 | TRBV12-5 | CASALDAEPLHF | TGTGCTAGTGCCCTCGATGCGGAACCCCTCCACTTT
- | - | TRBJ2-7 | TRBV29-1 | CSVSPGEGEQYF | TGCAGCGTTTCCCCAGGGGAGGGCGAGCAGTACTTC
- | - | TRBJ2-2 | TRBV10-2 | CASLQGTGELFF | TGCGCCAGTTTACAGGGTACCGGGGAGCTGTTTTTT
few | TRBD2 | TRBJ2-1 | TRBV4-3 | CASSQTGTSGYNEQFF | TGCGCCAGCAGCCAAACCGGGACTAGCGGGTACAATGAGCAGTTCTTC
- | TRBD2 | TRBJ2-2 | TRBV29-1 | CSARLAGGPDANTGELFF | TGCAGCGCAAGACTAGCGGGAGGTCCCGATGCGAACACCGGGGAGCTGTTTTTT